The next 16 T cell receptor beta chains were all read from a single sample in a study of PD-1 blockade in classical Hodgkin lymphoma. All patients experienced relapse after autologous stem cell transplantation, and brentuximab vedotin exposure was variable. Some clones are missing from TCRdb's copy, which holds only in-frame ones; the method was immunoSEQ multiplex PCR. Altogether about 11,000 clones are present, approximately 80% being singletons, with the ten largest covering less than 30%. The input for sequencing was peripheral blood mononuclear cells (PBMCs), taken at baseline. These receptors all come from a human donor with classical Hodgkin lymphoma.

CDR3 DNA sequence: TGTGCCAGCTCACCCACATCGAGGACAGGGCCCCAGGAGAGTTATGGCTACACCTTC. This translates into CASSPTSRTGPQESYGYTF. J is TRBJ1-2 and V is TRBV18; 8 bases are shared with TRBD1. This CDR3 has 19 amino acids. The J segment lost 5 bases and the V segment lost 3 bases, leaving 20 bases of the junction unmatched. Germline values: CDR1 KGHSH, CDR2 LQKENI.

The chain joins TRBV18 to TRBJ2-5; the D gene is possibly TRBD2 (6 bases). CDR1 and CDR2 (germline): KGHSH, LQKENI. This CDR3 contains 15 residues. Trimming took off 2 bases at V and 2 bases at J, with 12 bases between the two ends. CDR3 sequence: CASSPRTSIQETQYF. CDR3 sequence (DNA): TGTGCCAGCTCACCAAGAACTAGCATACAAGAGACCCAGTACTTC.

The genes are TRBV27 and TRBJ2-5; TRBD1 agrees at 9 bases. V was pared by 4 bases and J by 0 bases, with 6 bases of the junction left unmatched. Germline CDR1 reads MNHEY; CDR2 reads SMNVEV (reference sequence). The CDR3 covers 16 residues. The CDR3 region is CASSYVGTGNQETQYF. Written as DNA, the CDR3 is TGTGCCAGCAGTTACGTCGGGACAGGGAACCAAGAGACCCAGTACTTC.

The V and J genes are TRBV6-5 and TRBJ1-6; no reliable D call. In germline, CDR1 is MNHEY, CDR2 SVGAGI. The CDR3 is 15 amino acids. V was cut by 5 bases and J by 3 bases, with 11 bases left in between. CDR3 protein: CASSRGRSYNSPLHF. The CDR3 nucleotides are TGTGCCAGCAGTAGAGGACGGAGCTATAATTCACCCCTCCACTTT.

The V and J genes are TRBV15 and TRBJ1-4; D gene ambiguous. Trimming cost V 2 bases and J 6 bases, with 7 bases left between them. This CDR3 is 13 amino acids long. Per germline, CDR1 LNHNV and CDR2 YYDKDF (reference sequence). DNA of the CDR3: TGTGCCACCAGCAGAAGTATGGATGAAAAACTGTTTTTT. It specifies CATSRSMDEKLFF.

V gene TRBV15 combines with J gene TRBJ2-5, with D perhaps being TRBD1 or TRBD2 (5 bases each). The CDR3 has 17 residues. Trimming removed 4 bases from V and 4 bases from J, with 22 bases in between. The V gene's germline CDR1 is LNHNV and CDR2 YYDKDF (reference sequence). This CDR3 reads CATSIPWEGEEGETQYF. For the CDR3, the DNA is TGTGCCACCAGCATTCCGTGGGAAGGGGAAGAGGGAGAGACCCAGTACTTC.

The chain couples TRBV5-4 to TRBJ2-3; TRBD2 matches at 10 bases. J was trimmed by 5 bases and V by 4 bases; bases with no gene match: 16. The CDR3 is 18 amino acids. Germline V gene sequence: CDR1 SGHNT, CDR2 YYREEE (reference sequence). CDR3 sequence: CASSQVSLLAGMGDTQYF. DNA for the CDR3: TGTGCCAGCAGCCAAGTTTCTCTACTAGCGGGAATGGGAGATACGCAGTATTTT.

The chain uses TRBV29-1 and TRBJ2-7; D remains unclear. The germline V gene encodes CDR1 SQVTM and CDR2 ANQGSEA. Trimming pared 8 bases from V and 5 bases from J, leaving 10 bases between. This CDR3 comprises 10 residues. CDR3 in DNA: TGCAGCATCGGACCCGACGAGCAGTACTTC. It encodes CSIGPDEQYF.

The chain recombines TRBV7-8 with TRBJ2-7; D is possibly TRBD1 or TRBD2 (6 bases each). This CDR3 has 15 residues. V lost 5 bases and J 7 bases, leaving 21 bases between the germline ends. Looked up from germline, CDR1 is SGHVS and CDR2 is FQNEAQ. The CDR3 DNA follows: TGTGCCAGCAGCCGGGGGCTGACGGGAGTAGGGGAGCAGTACTTC. This sequence encodes CASSRGLTGVGEQYF.

The chain uses TRBV29-1 and TRBJ2-3; a possible D gene is TRBD2 (5 bases). Trimming took off 8 bases at V and 4 bases at J, with 16 bases between the two ends. The germline gives CDR1 SQVTM, CDR2 ANQGSEA. The CDR3 spans 13 residues. This CDR3 reads CSLNSGTADTQYF. CDR3 DNA sequence: TGCAGCCTGAACAGCGGCACAGCAGATACGCAGTATTTT.

This clone was seen only a few times. V gene TRBV6-1 combines with J gene TRBJ2-2; 8 bases map to TRBD1. Germline CDR1 is MNHNS and CDR2 is SASEGT. The V and J ends lost 4 bases and 3 bases, in that order; junction bases with no gene match: 1. The CDR3 has 14 amino acids. For the CDR3, the DNA is TGTGCCAGCAGTGGGACAGGGTACACCGGGGAGCTGTTTTTT. It codes for CASSGTGYTGELFF.

This sequence joins TRBV4-2 and TRBJ1-1; 10 positions agree with TRBD1. Germline trimming cut 3 bases from V and 1 base from J; bases unmatched to any gene: 8. Germline CDR1 and CDR2: LGHNA and YNFKEQ. The CDR3 totals 17 residues. The CDR3 region has the DNA TGTGCCAGCAGCCATACGACAGGGGGCTTAACGAACACTGAAGCTTTCTTT. It specifies CASSHTTGGLTNTEAFF.

The chain is built from TRBV5-1 and TRBJ2-3; D possibly uses TRBD1 or TRBD2 (6 bases each). CDR3 size: 16 residues. The germline V and J ends were trimmed by 2 bases and 1 base, with 14 bases remaining between them. Germline V gene sequence: CDR1 SGHRS, CDR2 YFSETQ. The CDR3 loop reads CASSLGGSSGTDTQYF. In DNA form, the CDR3 reads TGCGCCAGCAGCTTAGGGGGGAGTAGCGGCACAGATACGCAGTATTTT.

The chain is built from TRBV4-2 and TRBJ2-7; 12 bases fit TRBD1. The trim removed 3 bases at V and 6 bases at J, leaving 6 bases unmatched. CDR1 and CDR2 from the germline V gene are LGHNA and YNFKEQ. The CDR3 spans 15 residues. The CDR3 region is CASSQGGQGAGEQYF. CDR3 DNA: TGTGCCAGCAGCCAGGGGGGACAGGGGGCTGGCGAGCAGTACTTC.

This chain connects TRBV19 to TRBJ2-7; TRBD1 is a possible D gene (6 bases). Germline V gives CDR1 LNHDA, CDR2 SQIVND (reference sequence). The V and J ends lost 2 bases and 13 bases respectively, with 18 bases between them. This CDR3 comprises 13 residues. CDR3 sequence (DNA): TGTGCCAGTAGTATATCCCCGGGACACCCTTATTACTTC. Its translation: CASSISPGHPYYF.

The rearrangement uses TRBV5-1 and TRBJ2-7, with 9 bases fitting TRBD1. The V and J ends lost 3 bases and 0 bases, in that order; junction bases with no gene match: 7. Germline CDR1 is SGHRS and CDR2 is YFSETQ. The CDR3 length is 16 residues. CDR3 DNA: TGCGCCAGCAGCTCCGCGTCACAGGGGGCCTCCTACGAGCAGTACTTC. It codes for CASSSASQGASYEQYF.